The 14 T cell receptor beta chains reported below all come from one sample, sequenced in a study of T cell responses to AZD1222 COVID-19 vaccine. Sequenced by immunoSEQ multiplex PCR; TCRdb stores in-frame clones only, minus some. The table records some 170,000 clones, around 94% of them present only once. Sequenced material: peripheral blood, taken on day 0 of AZD1222 vaccination. These TCRs come from an adult in good health.

The genes are TRBV19 and TRBJ1-5, with a possible D match to TRBD1 (6 bases). The CDR3 is 16 residues long. The V gene lost 3 bases and the J gene lost 3 bases, with 15 bases spanning the gap. Germline V gene lookup returns CDR1 LNHDA and CDR2 SQIVND (reference sequence). CDR3 nucleotides: TGTGCCAGTAGTATCGTCTCAGGGGCTTCCAATCAGCCCCAGCATTTT. It codes for CASSIVSGASNQPQHF.

This chain joins TRBV7-8 and TRBJ1-2; 7 bases are a match to TRBD1. CDR3 length: 15 residues. Germline CDR1 SGHVS, CDR2 FQNEAQ. The trim removed 1 base at V and 2 bases at J, leaving 4 bases unmatched. CDR3 sequence: CASSLGTGLNYGYTF. CDR3 bases: TGTGCCAGCAGCTTAGGGACAGGTTTAAACTATGGCTACACCTTC.

The chain carries TRBV27 and TRBJ2-7; 9 positions agree with TRBD2. This CDR3 contains 16 residues. Germline loops: CDR1 MNHEY, CDR2 SMNVEV (reference sequence). V shed 5 bases and J 2 bases; nucleotides not matched to a gene: 10. CDR3 nucleotide sequence: TGTGCCAGCAGTCTCAGAGGAGCGGGAGGCCCCTACGAGCAGTACTTC. Its protein is CASSLRGAGGPYEQYF.

The chain couples TRBV4-1 to TRBJ2-1; 13 bases map to TRBD2. V lost 3 bases to trimming and J lost 4 bases; unmatched junction nucleotides: 3. The CDR3 is 16 amino acids. Germline V gene data show CDR1 as MGHRA and CDR2 as YSYEKL. CDR3 loop: CASSQGTSGMYNEQFF. CDR3 coding DNA: TGCGCCAGCAGCCAGGGGACTAGCGGGATGTACAATGAGCAGTTCTTC.

The chain combines TRBV6-6 with TRBJ2-7; no clear D gene. CDR1 and CDR2 from the germline V gene are MNHNY and SVGAGI (reference sequence). V was shortened by 0 bases and J by 0 bases, with 3 bases between the two germline ends. The CDR3 is 13 residues long. CDR3 region: CASSYSRSYEQYF. In nucleotides, the CDR3 is TGTGCCAGCAGTTACTCCCGCTCCTACGAGCAGTACTTC.

The chain joins TRBV25-1 to TRBJ1-1; no definite D call. Trimming shortened V by 2 bases and J by 7 bases, and 5 bases separated the two germline ends. This CDR3 is built from 11 residues. Germline CDR1 reads MGHDK; CDR2 reads SYGVNS. The CDR3 region is CASSEAFEAFF. The CDR3 DNA follows: TGTGCCAGCAGTGAAGCCTTTGAAGCTTTCTTT.

V gene TRBV7-8 combines with J gene TRBJ1-3; D is unresolved. CDR1 and CDR2 (germline): SGHVS, FQNEAQ. The CDR3 runs 14 residues. V was cut by 0 bases and J by 1 base, with 4 bases left in between. The CDR3 reads CASSLAVSGNTIYF. For the CDR3, the DNA is TGTGCCAGCAGCTTAGCAGTATCTGGAAACACCATATATTTT.

This clone was observed once. The chain couples TRBV7-9 to TRBJ2-5, with D possibly being TRBD1 or TRBD2 (6 bases each). CDR1 and CDR2 (germline): SEHNR, FQNEAQ (reference sequence). Trimming shortened V by 5 bases and J by 4 bases, and 14 bases separated the two germline ends. The CDR3 has 14 residues. Written as DNA, the CDR3 is TGTGCCAGCAGCCCTCAGTGGGGGGCAGAGACCCAGTACTTC. Translated: CASSPQWGAETQYF.

V and J are TRBV29-1 and TRBJ1-4; tentatively, D is TRBD1 (5 bases). CDR1 and CDR2 from the germline V gene are SQVTM and ANQGSEA. V gave up 7 bases and J gave up 8 bases, with 17 bases separating them. The CDR3 is 13 amino acids. CDR3 residues: CSARGAGREKLFF. CDR3 nucleotides: TGCAGCGCCCGGGGCGCGGGACGAGAAAAACTGTTTTTT.

The V call is TRBV7-9, the J call TRBJ2-1, with D possibly matching TRBD1 (5 bases). V was shortened by 1 base and J by 5 bases, with 15 bases between the two germline ends. This CDR3 is built from 16 residues. The V gene's germline CDR1 is SEHNR and CDR2 FQNEAQ (reference sequence). The CDR3 is CASSLVHRTPDNEQFF. Here the CDR3 DNA reads TGTGCCAGCAGCTTAGTCCATAGGACACCGGACAATGAGCAGTTCTTC.

This clone was counted once. This rearrangement joins TRBV9 to TRBJ2-2, with TRBD2 identical over 10 bases. Trimming removed 0 bases from V and 3 bases from J; junction bases left unmatched: 8. This CDR3 comprises 18 residues. CDR1 is SGDLS, CDR2 YYNGEE, per germline. CDR3 bases: TGTGCCAGCAGCGTAGGGCCAGCGGGAGGGCCGTACACCGGGGAGCTGTTTTTT. Translated, it gives CASSVGPAGGPYTGELFF.

The chain joins TRBV6-6 to TRBJ1-3, with D uncertain. Germline V gene sequence: CDR1 MNHNY, CDR2 SVGAGI (reference sequence). V dropped 7 bases and J dropped 0 bases, with 13 bases sitting between them. The CDR3 extends over 15 amino acids. The CDR3 region is CASIVSEDSGNTIYF. In DNA form, the CDR3 reads TGTGCCAGCATCGTATCGGAAGACTCTGGAAACACCATATATTTT.

The V gene is TRBV30, the J gene TRBJ2-7; the match to TRBD2 covers 7 bases. In germline, CDR1 is GTSNPN, CDR2 SVGIG (reference sequence). Unmatched junction bases numbered 22, after V lost 4 bases and J lost 4 bases. The length of the CDR3 is 18 residues. The CDR3 DNA sequence: TGTGCCTGGACCCATGAAGGGGAAAAGGGACTACTGGGATACGAGCAGTACTTC. Translation: CAWTHEGEKGLLGYEQYF.

The V call is TRBV6-5, the J call TRBJ2-1; 8 bases align to TRBD2. Germline V lookup: CDR1 MNHEY, CDR2 SVGAGI. V gave up 0 bases and J gave up 9 bases; unmatched junction bases: 10. The CDR3 loop spans 16 amino acids. The CDR3 sequence: CASSYSRSAGASEQFF. The CDR3 bases are TGTGCCAGCAGTTACTCGAGGTCAGCGGGAGCATCTGAGCAGTTCTTC.